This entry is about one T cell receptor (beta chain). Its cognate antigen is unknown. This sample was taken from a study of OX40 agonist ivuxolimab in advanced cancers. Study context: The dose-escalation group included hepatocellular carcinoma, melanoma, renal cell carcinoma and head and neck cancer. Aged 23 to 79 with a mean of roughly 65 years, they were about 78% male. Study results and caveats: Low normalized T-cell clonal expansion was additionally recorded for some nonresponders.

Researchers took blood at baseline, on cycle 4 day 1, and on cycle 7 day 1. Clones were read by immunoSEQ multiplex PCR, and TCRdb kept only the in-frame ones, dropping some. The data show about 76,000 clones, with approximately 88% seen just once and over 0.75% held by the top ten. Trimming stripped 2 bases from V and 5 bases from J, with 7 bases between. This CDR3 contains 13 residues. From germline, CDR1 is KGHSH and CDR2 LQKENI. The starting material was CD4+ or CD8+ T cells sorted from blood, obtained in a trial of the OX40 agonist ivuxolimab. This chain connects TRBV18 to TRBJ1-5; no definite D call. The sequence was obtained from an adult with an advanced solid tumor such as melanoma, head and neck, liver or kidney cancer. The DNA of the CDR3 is TGTGCCAGCTCACCAGGGTCTGATCAGCCCCAGCATTTT. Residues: CASSPGSDQPQHF.